These 21 T cell receptor beta chains were all obtained from the same sample, sequenced in a study of T cell responses to AZD1222 COVID-19 vaccine. Profiling relied on immunoSEQ multiplex PCR, and the TCRdb table lists in-frame clones only, not all of them. The sample records 150,000 or so clones, roughly nine tenths being singletons. The sequencing used peripheral blood, collected 28 days after the second AZD1222 dose. The receptors were gathered from an adult who received the AZD1222 COVID-19 vaccine.

This sequence joins TRBV5-1 and TRBJ1-2; D gene ambiguous. The CDR3 extends over 13 amino acids. Germline-derived CDR1 and CDR2 are SGHRS and YFSETQ. V lost 3 bases and J lost 2, with 8 bases in between. CDR3 sequence reads: CASSSGSNYGYTF. CDR3 DNA: TGCGCCAGCAGCTCCGGGTCGAACTATGGCTACACCTTC.

This sequence joins TRBV9 and TRBJ1-1, with D unclear. Germline V gives CDR1 SGDLS, CDR2 YYNGEE. The CDR3 is 13 amino acids. V gave up 4 bases and J gave up 7 bases, with 14 bases separating them. The CDR3 loop is CASSLREGVEAFF. The CDR3 nucleotides are TGTGCCAGCAGCCTCCGAGAGGGCGTTGAAGCTTTCTTT.

This rearrangement joins TRBV6-5 to TRBJ1-5, with D hard to call. The CDR3 consists of 14 residues. Trimming took off 2 bases at V and 2 bases at J, with 7 bases between the two ends. Germline V gene sequence: CDR1 MNHEY, CDR2 SVGAGI. CDR3 amino acids: CASSYKQGNQPQHF. The CDR3, as DNA: TGTGCCAGCAGTTACAAGCAGGGCAATCAGCCCCAGCATTTT.

This sequence joins TRBV11-2 and TRBJ2-3, with TRBD2 matching over 8 bases. Germline V gene lookup returns CDR1 SGHAT and CDR2 FQNNGV. J was trimmed by 3 bases and V by 3 bases; bases with no gene match: 11. This CDR3 region has 17 residues. The DNA of the CDR3 is TGTGCCAGCAGCTTTTCCCGAGGCGGGAGGCGGACAGATACGCAGTATTTT. Protein: CASSFSRGGRRTDTQYF.

J is TRBJ1-5 and V is TRBV19; 12 bases fit TRBD1. This CDR3 contains 15 residues. V lost 6 bases and J lost 7; bases outside the gene matches: 7. The germline V gene encodes CDR1 LNHDA and CDR2 SQIVND (reference sequence). The CDR3 loop reads CASREGQGAWQPQHF. The DNA for the CDR3 is TGTGCCAGTAGAGAGGGACAGGGGGCATGGCAGCCCCAGCATTTT.

This chain uses TRBV6-5 with TRBJ1-2; D remains unclear. The germline CDR1 and CDR2 sequences are MNHEY and SVGAGI. This CDR3 comprises 13 residues. Trimming removed 5 bases from V and 5 bases from J, with 12 bases in between. The CDR3 region is CASSTPGRYGYTF. The CDR3 DNA reads TGTGCCAGCAGTACCCCTGGACGGTATGGCTACACCTTC.

This chain connects TRBV14 to TRBJ2-7, with TRBD1 identical over 7 bases. This CDR3 has 13 residues. Germline V gives CDR1 SGHDN, CDR2 FVKESK. Germline trimming cut 4 bases from V and 9 bases from J; bases unmatched to any gene: 9. The CDR3 nucleotides read TGTGCCAGCAGCCCTGACAGGGTGCAAGGGCAGTACTTC. This encodes CASSPDRVQGQYF.

This clone was seen a single time. The V and J genes are TRBV29-1 and TRBJ1-2; D is ambiguous. The CDR3 spans 11 residues. Germline V gives CDR1 SQVTM, CDR2 ANQGSEA. Between the trimmed V and J ends, which lost 3 bases and 3 bases, there was a span of 5 bases. This chain's CDR3 is CSVDPDYGYTF. The CDR3 bases are TGCAGCGTTGACCCGGACTATGGCTACACCTTC.

This chain uses TRBV5-4 with TRBJ2-2; D not resolved. V lost 6 bases to trimming and J lost 3 bases, with 15 bases between them. The germline V gene has CDR1 SGHNT and CDR2 YYREEE (reference sequence). The CDR3 is 15 residues long. Written as DNA, the CDR3 is TGTGCCAGCAACCCGGGCGGCCTTTACACCGGGGAGCTGTTTTTT. This translates into CASNPGGLYTGELFF.

The chain is built from TRBV30 and TRBJ1-2; no firm D call. From germline, CDR1 is GTSNPN and CDR2 SVGIG (reference sequence). Between the trimmed V and J ends, which lost 4 bases and 8 bases, there was a span of 20 bases. The CDR3 totals 14 residues. CDR3 sequence (DNA): TGTGCCTGGACTATTAGTACTGACAATGGGGGCTACACCTTC. Translated, it gives CAWTISTDNGGYTF.

The chain couples TRBV6-6 to TRBJ1-4, with D unclear. This CDR3 is built from 16 residues. The V gene lost 2 bases and the J gene lost 1 base, with 11 bases spanning the gap. From germline, CDR1 is MNHNY and CDR2 SVGAGI (reference sequence). CDR3: CASSYKKILTNEKLFF. The CDR3 bases are TGTGCCAGCAGTTACAAGAAGATACTAACTAATGAAAAACTGTTTTTT.

The chain couples TRBV19 to TRBJ2-1, with TRBD1 matching 8 bases. Losses at the gene ends were 5 bases for V and 6 bases for J; bases not matched to a gene: 9. This CDR3 has 15 amino acids. Per the germline V gene, CDR1 is LNHDA and CDR2 is SQIVND (reference sequence). The CDR3 loop reads CASSPAATGVNEQFF. The DNA for the CDR3 is TGTGCCAGTAGTCCAGCAGCGACAGGGGTCAATGAGCAGTTCTTC. Full variable domain (remainder filled in from reference TRBV19 and TRBJ2-1): DGGITQSPKYLFRKEGQNVTLSCEQNLNHDAMYWYRQDPGQGLRLIYYSQIVNDFQKGDIAEGYSVSREKKESFPLTVTSAQKNPTAFYLCASSPAATGVNEQFFGPGTRLTVL.

The genes are TRBV24-1 and TRBJ2-5, with D hard to call. CDR3 length equals 16 residues. The germline CDR1 and CDR2 sequences are KGHDR and SFDVKD. V dropped 7 bases and J dropped 1 base, with 18 bases sitting between them. CDR3 DNA sequence: TGTGCCACCAGCGATAATTGGGCCGCAACCCAAGAGACCCAGTACTTC. It encodes CATSDNWAATQETQYF.

This chain uses TRBV5-1 with TRBJ2-1; D might be TRBD1 (6 bases). The CDR3 is made up of 15 amino acids. Deletions cut 4 bases from V and 4 bases from J, with 15 bases between. The V gene's germline CDR1 is SGHRS and CDR2 YFSETQ. CDR3 DNA sequence: TGCGCCAGCAGCGACGAGGGGGTGGGGTACAATGAGCAGTTCTTC. Translating it yields CASSDEGVGYNEQFF.

The chain joins TRBV19 to TRBJ1-5; no firm D call. Germline V lookup: CDR1 LNHDA, CDR2 SQIVND (reference sequence). The CDR3 covers 13 residues. V lost 6 bases and J 5 bases, leaving 11 bases between the germline ends. CDR3 in amino acids: CASRLTIDQPQHF. The CDR3 nucleotides read TGTGCCAGTAGGCTTACCATTGATCAGCCCCAGCATTTT. Together with reference TRBV19 and TRBJ1-5, the CDR3 gives the full variable domain: DGGITQSPKYLFRKEGQNVTLSCEQNLNHDAMYWYRQDPGQGLRLIYYSQIVNDFQKGDIAEGYSVSREKKESFPLTVTSAQKNPTAFYLCASRLTIDQPQHFGDGTRLSIL.

CDR3 in DNA: TGTGCCACCAGTGAACCTCTAGCGGGAGAGGTCACAGATACGCAGTATTTT. The encoded protein is CATSEPLAGEVTDTQYF. The rearrangement links TRBV24-1 to TRBJ2-3, with 10 positions matching TRBD2. V shed 4 bases, J shed 2 bases, and the junction held 8 bases outside the gene matches. Germline V CDR1 and CDR2: KGHDR, SFDVKD. This CDR3 has 17 residues.

V and J are TRBV23-1 and TRBJ2-5, with a weak D call TRBD1 (6 bases). TRBV23-1 is classed as an ORF, of uncertain function. The CDR3 has 18 amino acids. V shed 9 bases and J shed 0 bases, with 26 bases lying between them. The CDR3 sequence is CARSEPRDTVAYQETQYF. The CDR3, as DNA: TGCGCCAGGTCGGAACCTCGGGACACCGTTGCTTACCAAGAGACCCAGTACTTC.

The genes are TRBV11-3 and TRBJ1-2; 7 nucleotides line up with TRBD1. The junction had 11 bases not matched to a gene; V was cut back by 5 bases and J by 14 bases. The germline gives CDR1 SGHNT, CDR2 YENEEA. The CDR3 has 12 residues. The CDR3 spells CASSTRQGAHTF. The DNA for the CDR3 is TGTGCCAGCAGCACCCGACAGGGCGCTCATACCTTC.

The rearrangement joins TRBV19 to TRBJ2-7; unclear D gene. In germline, CDR1 is LNHDA, CDR2 SQIVND (reference sequence). Trimming stripped 5 bases from V and 5 bases from J, with 7 bases between. This CDR3 is built from 11 residues. The CDR3 is CASSLGDEQYF. The CDR3 bases are TGTGCCAGTAGTCTAGGCGACGAGCAGTACTTC.

This clone was detected only once. The chain is built from TRBV29-1 and TRBJ2-7; the D is unclear. The CDR3 has 11 residues. CDR1 and CDR2 (germline): SQVTM, ANQGSEA. With 7 bases removed from V and 5 bases from J, the gap between germline ends came to 12 bases. The CDR3 DNA reads TGCAGCGCCAACTGGGGTGACGAGCAGTACTTC. Amino acid sequence: CSANWGDEQYF.

This chain links TRBV19 with TRBJ2-3; no clear D gene. There are 16 residues in the CDR3. CDR1 is LNHDA, CDR2 SQIVND, per germline (reference sequence). With 3 bases removed from V and 0 bases from J, the gap between germline ends came to 13 bases. The CDR3 DNA reads TGTGCCAGTAGTATGGGATCCAGTGCTAGCACAGATACGCAGTATTTT. This encodes CASSMGSSASTDTQYF.